The T cell receptor beta chain described here comes from a study of cytomegalovirus exposure and HLA in healthy donors. Notes on the study in general: There was a cluster of highly shared sequence variants that was likely a sequencing artifact. Despite most TCR sequences being rare, some public TCRs occurred in many donors.

Researchers ran the PCR with 60 Vbeta and 13 Jbeta primers. The assay was immunoSEQ multiplex PCR, and TCRdb's table has in-frame clones only and misses some. This sample yields almost 200,000 clones, of which about 76% are seen a single time; approximately 0.4% belongs to the top ten. Notes on this clone: The antigen is undetermined.

V was clipped by 3 bases and J by 5 bases, with 13 bases between them. Germline CDR1 is SQVTM and CDR2 is ANQGSEA. The CDR3 is made up of 13 amino acids. The TCR originated in a male donor in good health and CMV-seropositive. The chain joins TRBV29-1 to TRBJ2-5, with D perhaps TRBD2 (5 bases). The source material was PBMCs. CDR3 in DNA: TGCAGCGTTGAGACTACACGGTACGAGACCCAGTACTTC. Its translation: CSVETTRYETQYF. Full variable domain (outside the CDR3, taken from reference TRBV29-1 and TRBJ2-5): SAVISQKPSRDICQRGTSLTIQCQVDSQVTMMFWYRQQPGQSLTLIATANQGSEATYESGFVIDKFPISRPNLTFSTLTVSNMSPEDSSIYLCSVETTRYETQYFGPGTRLLVL.